Listed below are T cell receptor beta chains from one sample, sequenced in a study of shared clonotypes between healthy human individuals. Only in-frame clones appear in the TCRdb table, and some are missing; sequencing was by immunoSEQ multiplex PCR. The sample has over 850,000 clones, around 78% seen once. Sequencing input: memory CD4+ T cells from PBMCs. Source of these receptors: a man younger than 35 in good health. Some clones in this sample may be carry-over from other donors' samples. Each CDR3 is given with its conserved first and last residue. Each record gives: D gene, clone size, J gene, V gene, CDR3 DNA, CDR3 protein. A D gene is named only where the DNA matches it firmly. Clone sizes are given selectively: once, few, many, or a class where the clone is expanded.

NA | NA | TRBJ2-3 | TRBV5-1 | TGCGCCAGCAGCTCAAAGGCGACAGATACGCAGTATTTT | CASSSKATDTQYF
TRBD1 | NA | TRBJ2-7 | TRBV5-1 | TGCGCCAGCAGCCCCAGGGGGTCAGGACACGAGCAGTACTTC | CASSPRGSGHEQYF
TRBD1 | few | TRBJ1-1 | TRBV28 | TGTGCCAGCAGTTTATCAGGGGGGACCGTTTTT | CASSLSGGTVF
NA | NA | TRBJ1-2 | TRBV5-1 | TGCGCCAGCAGCCGGGACTTTTCTGGCTACACCTTC | CASSRDFSGYTF
TRBD1 | NA | TRBJ2-3 | TRBV2 | TGTGCCAGCAGCCAAGGGACAGGGGCAGATACGCAGTATTTT | CASSQGTGADTQYF
NA | few | TRBJ2-7 | TRBV28 | TGTGCCAGCAGTTTGTTAGGGCGCGGGCCCTCCTACGAGCAGTACTTC | CASSLLGRGPSYEQYF
TRBD1 | NA | TRBJ1-5 | TRBV19 | TGTGCCAGTAGTGATCAACCGGGACAGACCAATCAGCCCCAGCATTTT | CASSDQPGQTNQPQHF
NA | NA | TRBJ1-2 | TRBV5-1 | TGCGCCAGCAGCTTGGGGCAGGGAGCCTATGGCTACACCTTC | CASSLGQGAYGYTF
NA | NA | TRBJ1-1 | TRBV4-2 | TGTGCCAGCAGCCAAGATATACGGTGGGATACTGAAGCTTTCTTT | CASSQDIRWDTEAFF
NA | NA | TRBJ1-2 | TRBV6-1 | TGTGCCACCCTCTCCCAGGGTTGGTATGGCTACACCTTC | CATLSQGWYGYTF
NA | NA | TRBJ2-7 | TRBV4-1 | TGCGCCAGCAGCCGGGACGGGACGACATTGAGCTCCTACGAGCAGTACTTC | CASSRDGTTLSSYEQYF
TRBD1 | NA | TRBJ1-3 | TRBV7-2 | TGTGCCAGCAGCTTAACAGGGGGATCTGGAAACACCATATATTTT | CASSLTGGSGNTIYF
NA | NA | TRBJ1-5 | TRBV28 | TGTGCCAGCAGTGAGACGGGAAATCAGCCCCAGCATTTT | CASSETGNQPQHF
TRBD2 | NA | TRBJ2-7 | TRBV7-2 | TGTGCCAGCAGCTTTACTAGCGGGATTTTCTACGAGCAGTACTTC | CASSFTSGIFYEQYF
TRBD1 | NA | TRBJ1-1 | TRBV7-9 | TGCGCCAGCAGCCAAAGGACAGGTCCTTTGAACACTGAAGCTTTCTTT | CASSQRTGPLNTEAFF
NA | NA | TRBJ2-2 | TRBV18 | TGTGCCAGCTCACCACCACAGGCTGGCTACACCGGGGAGCTGTTTTTT | CASSPPQAGYTGELFF
TRBD2 | NA | TRBJ2-1 | TRBV15 | TGTGCCACCAGCAGAGCAAGCGGGAGGGCCGGCAATGAGCAGTTCTTC | CATSRASGRAGNEQFF
TRBD1 | NA | TRBJ2-2 | TRBV19 | TGTGCCAGTATTCTCGACAGGGACCGTGACACCGGGGAGCTGTTTTTT | CASILDRDRDTGELFF
NA | NA | TRBJ2-3 | TRBV5-6 | TGTGCCAGCAGCCACGCAGATACGCAGTATTTT | CASSHADTQYF
NA | NA | TRBJ1-2 | TRBV5-6 | TGTGCCAGCAGCGCAGACAGGACCGCATATGGCTACACCTTC | CASSADRTAYGYTF
TRBD2 | few | TRBJ2-7 | TRBV7-9 | TGTGCCAGCAGCAGTAGCGGGAGGGTTGGGCAGTACTTC | CASSSSGRVGQYF
NA | few | TRBJ1-5 | TRBV30 | TGTGCCTGGAGCATACAGAGCAATCAGCCCCAGCATTTT | CAWSIQSNQPQHF
NA | NA | TRBJ2-3 | TRBV29-1 | TGCAGCGTTGAAGTTAAGGGGGGACAGTTAACCACAGATACGCAGTATTTT | CSVEVKGGQLTTDTQYF